This T cell receptor (beta chain) was documented in a study of blood T cell repertoires in COVID-19. About the research overall: COVID-19 samples, acute and convalescent, were from the United States, Italy and Spain. In each case, the material was cDNA or gDNA derived from T cells, B-cell-depleted T cells, or PBMCs.

Trimming removed 2 bases from V and 5 bases from J, with 9 bases in between. CDR3 length: 13 residues. In the authors' methods: Reference gene primers were amplified, and this amplification served to estimate nucleated cell counts. Measured with immunoSEQ multiplex PCR; TCRdb has only the in-frame clones, and not every one. Clonal size and the V and J genes are those of that table, whereas D and trimming came from the DNA. The table shows roughly 280,000 clones, with approximately 85% occurring only once. This clone showed up just once. This receptor was obtained from an older woman with acute or convalescent COVID-19. This chain joins TRBV12-3 or TRBV12-4 and TRBJ1-2, with D perhaps TRBD1 (6 bases). What was sequenced was peripheral blood. The CDR3 loop reads CASSLTRGYGYTF. For the CDR3, the DNA is TGTGCCAGCAGTTTAACTAGGGGGTATGGCTACACCTTC.